The 23 T cell receptor beta chains given below trace back to one sample, sequenced in a study of T-cell reconstitution after alpha-beta-depleted transplantation in children. The authors prepared the TCRbeta library with unique molecular identifiers. TCRdb called the PCR reads again in MiXCR, with one record for every CDR3 protein. The profile shows 200,000 to 250,000 distinct CDR3 sequences, approximately 12% of them singletons. Specimen: PBMCs from the stem cell graft donor, collected from the stem cell graft. All receptors come from a human donor who donated a stem cell graft to a child with acute lymphoblastic leukemia.

The J gene is TRBJ2-7, the V gene TRBV5-1; TRBD1 matches 7 bases. The CDR3 spans 19 residues. Germline V gene lookup returns CDR1 SGHRS and CDR2 YFSETQ. V gave up 4 bases and J gave up 3 bases; unmatched junction bases: 22. CDR3 coding DNA: TGCGCCAGCAGCCGCCAATCCCTATTCGCCGGGACAGAAGGCTACGAGCAGTACTTC. Its translation is CASSRQSLFAGTEGYEQYF. The full variable domain, completed using reference TRBV5-1 and TRBJ2-7, is KAGVTQTPRYLIKTRGQQVTLSCSPISGHRSVSWYQQTPGQGLQFLFEYFSETQRNKGNFPGRFSGRQFSNSRSEMNVSTLELGDSALYLCASSRQSLFAGTEGYEQYFGPGTRLTVT.

This clonotype was seen only a few times. The rearrangement joins TRBV5-1 to TRBJ2-5; the D gene is possibly TRBD1 (7 bases). V was shortened by 0 bases and J by 5 bases, with 14 bases between the two germline ends. CDR1 is SGHRS, CDR2 YFSETQ, per germline. This CDR3 is built from 15 residues. The CDR3 region is CASSLVRQGGETQYF. In DNA, the CDR3 is TGCGCCAGCAGCTTGGTGCGGCAGGGGGGCGAGACCCAGTACTTC. Supplemented by reference TRBV5-1 and TRBJ2-5, the full variable domain reads KAGVTQTPRYLIKTRGQQVTLSCSPISGHRSVSWYQQTPGQGLQFLFEYFSETQRNKGNFPGRFSGRQFSNSRSEMNVSTLELGDSALYLCASSLVRQGGETQYFGPGTRLLVL.

This clonotype appeared many times. The genes are TRBV4-3 and TRBJ1-3, with D possibly being TRBD1 (5 bases). This CDR3 has 14 residues. V was clipped by 1 base and J by 3 bases, with 7 bases between them. Germline CDR1 is LGHNA and CDR2 is YSLEER. CDR3 coding DNA: TGCGCCAGCAGCCAAGGCAGGGATGGAAACACCATATATTTT. Translating it yields CASSQGRDGNTIYF.

This clonotype was counted ten times or more. The V and J genes are TRBV4-3 and TRBJ2-6; 14 bases map to TRBD2. The CDR3 consists of 20 residues. Germline trimming cut 4 bases from V and 1 base from J; bases unmatched to any gene: 9. Germline-derived CDR1 and CDR2 are LGHNA and YSLEER. In DNA, the CDR3 is TGCGCCAGCAGCCGAGTAGGACTAGCGGGAGGATTTTCTGGGGCCAACGTCCTGACTTTC. Protein sequence: CASSRVGLAGGFSGANVLTF.

This clonotype was detected ten times or more. This sequence joins TRBV3-1 and TRBJ2-3; 7 bases are a match to TRBD2. With V trimmed by 4 bases and J by 1 base, 5 bases remained unmatched. Germline V gene data show CDR1 as LGHDT and CDR2 as YNNKEL (reference sequence). The CDR3 length is 15 residues. The CDR3 coding sequence is TGTGCCAGCAGCCCTCATGCGGGGGGCACAGATACGCAGTATTTT. It yields the protein CASSPHAGGTDTQYF.

This clonotype came up a few times. The V and J genes are TRBV30 and TRBJ1-1, with D unclear. CDR3 length equals 11 residues. In germline, CDR1 is GTSNPN, CDR2 SVGIG (reference sequence). Trimming cost V 5 bases and J 2 bases, with 6 bases left between them. CDR3 sequence: CAWERNTEAFF. CDR3 bases: TGTGCCTGGGAGAGAAACACTGAAGCTTTCTTT.

This clonotype has a count of ten or more. V and J are TRBV10-3 and TRBJ1-1; D is unresolved. Germline V gene lookup returns CDR1 ENHRY and CDR2 SYGVKD. The CDR3 is 11 residues long. The germline V and J ends were trimmed by 3 bases and 12 bases, with 11 bases remaining between them. Written as DNA, the CDR3 is TGTGCCATCAGTGATAGGGAGGTGCCTTTCTTT. Translating gives CAISDREVPFF.

This clonotype has at least ten counts. The CDR3 here is CASSLVAGTLVGYTF. The CDR3 DNA follows: TGTGCCAGCAGCTTAGTAGCAGGGACCCTCGTCGGCTACACCTTC. This rearrangement joins TRBV7-9 to TRBJ1-2; possibly TRBD1 for D (5 bases). The V and J ends lost 1 base and 8 bases respectively, with 17 bases between them. This CDR3 has 15 amino acids. Germline V CDR1 and CDR2: SEHNR, FQNEAQ (reference sequence).

The rearrangement links TRBV30 to TRBJ2-1; 10 nucleotides align to TRBD1. With V trimmed by 4 bases and J by 4 bases, 7 bases remained unmatched. The CDR3 consists of 15 residues. Germline loops: CDR1 GTSNPN, CDR2 SVGIG (reference sequence). Here the CDR3 DNA reads TGTGCCTGGATGAACAGACAGGGGGCATACAATGAGCAGTTCTTC. This sequence encodes CAWMNRQGAYNEQFF.

This clonotype occurred many times. The rearrangement links TRBV7-9 to TRBJ2-2; the D is unclear. CDR3 size: 13 residues. Looked up from germline, CDR1 is SEHNR and CDR2 is FQNEAQ (reference sequence). Trimming removed 4 bases at V and 5 bases at J, with 8 bases between. CDR3 region: CASSSPPTGELFF. The CDR3 DNA reads as TGTGCCAGCAGCTCCCCCCCTACCGGGGAGCTGTTTTTT.

At least ten counts were recorded for this clonotype. V gene TRBV5-1 combines with J gene TRBJ1-1; 7 positions agree with TRBD1. This CDR3 region has 14 residues. V lost 4 bases to trimming and J lost 6 bases; unmatched junction nucleotides: 9. Per the germline V gene, CDR1 is SGHRS and CDR2 is YFSETQ. Here the CDR3 reads CASSAGTESSEAFF. CDR3 nucleotides: TGCGCCAGCAGCGCCGGGACAGAATCGTCTGAAGCTTTCTTT.

This clonotype has at least ten counts. This chain joins TRBV3-1 and TRBJ1-2, with a tentative D call TRBD1 (5 bases). Germline CDR1 and CDR2: LGHDT and YNNKEL (reference sequence). The CDR3 totals 17 residues. V gave up 5 bases and J gave up 7 bases, with 26 bases separating them. CDR3 sequence (DNA): TGTGCCAGCAGCTCAATCACGGGGCGAGTGGGCATAAGTGGCTACACCTTC. The encoded protein is CASSSITGRVGISGYTF.

This clonotype was seen at least ten times. The J gene is TRBJ1-4, the V gene TRBV12-3 or TRBV12-4; D call uncertain. This CDR3 region has 14 residues. V was shortened by 7 bases and J by 3 bases, with 12 bases between the two germline ends. CDR3 nucleotides: TGTGCCAGCACTCCCGCAGGTCCTAATGAAAAACTGTTTTTT. The encoded protein is CASTPAGPNEKLFF.

The sample holds many counts of this clonotype. The V gene is TRBV20-1, the J gene TRBJ2-7, with a possible D match to TRBD1 (6 bases). The CDR3 runs 12 residues. The germline gives CDR1 DFQATT, CDR2 SNEGSKA (reference sequence). Trimming took off 3 bases at V and 9 bases at J, with 15 bases between the two ends. The CDR3 DNA sequence: TGCAGTGCTAGCTCTCAACAGGGACGGCAGTACTTC. This gives the protein CSASSQQGRQYF.

This clonotype was observed a few times. The chain uses TRBV5-1 and TRBJ2-3, with TRBD1 matching over 8 bases. With V trimmed by 0 bases and J by 0 bases, 6 bases remained unmatched. Germline-derived CDR1 and CDR2 are SGHRS and YFSETQ. This CDR3 spans 17 amino acids. CDR3 bases: TGCGCCAGCAGCTTGGCCGGGACAGGTTACAGCACAGATACGCAGTATTTT. Translated, it gives CASSLAGTGYSTDTQYF.

This clonotype was observed many times. This chain joins TRBV12-3 or TRBV12-4 and TRBJ1-5, with 8 bases identical to TRBD1. This CDR3 region has 14 residues. With V trimmed by 6 bases and J by 5 bases, 6 bases remained unmatched. The CDR3 DNA follows: TGTGCCAGCAGAAGGACAGGGTCGTATCAGCCCCAGCATTTT. Residues: CASRRTGSYQPQHF.

The sample holds many counts of this clonotype. The chain has TRBV5-6 and TRBJ1-6, with unresolved D. The germline V gene has CDR1 SGHDT and CDR2 YYEEEE. The CDR3 covers 14 residues. Deletions cut 3 bases from V and 8 bases from J, with 12 bases between. The CDR3 loop is CASSYAPGDSPLHF. CDR3 in DNA: TGTGCCAGCAGCTACGCCCCGGGCGATTCACCCCTCCACTTT. The whole variable domain, remainder taken from reference TRBV5-6 and TRBJ1-6, is DAGVTQSPTHLIKTRGQQVTLRCSPKSGHDTVSWYQQALGQGPQFIFQYYEEEERQRGNFPDRFSGHQFPNYSSELNVNALLLGDSALYLCASSYAPGDSPLHFGNGTRLTVT.

This clonotype was detected ten times or more. V gene TRBV29-1 combines with J gene TRBJ2-7; 13 bases agree with TRBD2. The V and J ends lost 6 bases and 2 bases, in that order; junction bases with no gene match: 7. The CDR3 is 15 residues long. Germline CDR1 reads SQVTM; CDR2 reads ANQGSEA. CDR3 bases: TGCAGCGTAAAAGGGACTAGCGGGAACCCCTACGAGCAGTACTTC. It codes for CSVKGTSGNPYEQYF.

This clonotype has a count of ten or more. As DNA, the CDR3 is TGTGCCAGCAGCGTAGCAGGGAATCAGCCCCAGCATTTT. Encoded protein: CASSVAGNQPQHF. V and J are TRBV9 and TRBJ1-5, with D tentatively TRBD1 (5 bases). The V and J ends lost 0 bases and 4 bases respectively, with 5 bases between them. Germline V gives CDR1 SGDLS, CDR2 YYNGEE. This CDR3 has 13 amino acids.

This clonotype was counted ten times or more. V gene TRBV29-1 combines with J gene TRBJ1-2; unclear D gene. The ends were cut back, 6 bases at V and 8 bases at J, with 10 bases in the middle. The germline V gene encodes CDR1 SQVTM and CDR2 ANQGSEA. CDR3 size: 10 residues. The CDR3 spells CSVRGDGYTF. The CDR3 DNA sequence: TGCAGCGTGCGGGGAGACGGCTACACCTTC.

Many counts were recorded for this clonotype. V gene TRBV27 combines with J gene TRBJ1-5, with a weak D call TRBD1 (5 bases). This CDR3 is 15 amino acids long. V lost 6 bases, J lost 2 bases, and 14 bases lay in between. Germline CDR1 reads MNHEY; CDR2 reads SMNVEV (reference sequence). CDR3 nucleotides: TGTGCCAGCAGGCGGTCAGGGAATGGCAATCAGCCCCAGCATTTT. Translation: CASRRSGNGNQPQHF.

In regard to this clonotype: This may be a read error: a much more frequent sequence differs by one nucleotide. This chain connects TRBV12-5 to TRBJ2-5; possible D gene TRBD1, 6 bases. V lost 7 bases and J 6 bases, leaving 27 bases between the germline ends. The length of the CDR3 is 17 residues. Germline V gene lookup returns CDR1 LGHNT and CDR2 FRNRAP. The DNA of the CDR3 is TGTGCTAGTGCCAATTCGAGGACAGTTTTTGTGATGCAGACCCAGTACTTC. Translation gives CASANSRTVFVMQTQYF. The full variable domain, rest sourced from reference TRBV12-5 and TRBJ2-5, is DARVTQTPRHKVTEMGQEVTMRCQPILGHNTVFWYRQTMMQGLELLAYFRNRAPLDDSGMPKDRFSAEMPDATLATLKIQPSEPRDSAVYFCASANSRTVFVMQTQYFGPGTRLLVL.

In this sample, this clonotype turned up many times. The rearrangement uses TRBV21-1 and TRBJ2-5; the table names TRBD2, a call not compared with the DNA. TRBV21-1 is an annotated pseudogene. This CDR3 has 21 amino acids. DNA for the CDR3: TGTGCCAGCTGCCACACCGGGACTAGCGGGGAAAAGATAAAATTTCAAGAGACCCAGTACTTC. Translation gives CASCHTGTSGEKIKFQETQYF.